This is a list of T cell receptor beta chains from one sample in a study of T cell repertoires in cytomegalovirus infection. TCRdb called the reads again in MiXCR, with one record for every CDR3 protein. This table has approximately 500,000 distinct CDR3 sequences, 16% appearing once. The specimen was CD8+ T cells from PBMCs. These receptors all come from a human donor in good health (CMV status not recorded). Some clones in this sample may be carry-over from other donors' samples. Both conserved end residues are part of each CDR3. Each record gives: J gene, D gene, clone size, V gene, CDR3 DNA, CDR3 protein. D genes are given only for firm matches. Clone size, where shown, is once, few, many, or a class for clones that have expanded.

TRBJ2-2 - many TRBV7-8 TGTGCCAGCAGCTTAGTGGTAGCAACTTGGGGGGAGCTGTTTTTT CASSLVVATWGELFF
TRBJ2-5 - few TRBV3-1 TGTGCCAGCAGCCAAGGCGGACGGTACCTCCAAGAGACCCAGTACTTC CASSQGGRYLQETQYF
TRBJ2-5 - - TRBV14 TGTGCCAGCAGCCATCGTCAGGGACGAGAGACCCAGTACTTC CASSHRQGRETQYF
TRBJ1-5 - many TRBV27 TGTGCCAGCGGGGAACGGGCCTATAGCAATCAGCCCCAGCATTTT CASGERAYSNQPQHF
TRBJ2-1 - few TRBV13 TGTGCCAGCAGCCCCCTATCCGGGACCTACAATGAGCAGTTCTTC CASSPLSGTYNEQFF
TRBJ2-7 - many TRBV7-9 TGTGCCAGCAGCTCATGGACCCACCGATCCTACGAGCAGTACTTC CASSSWTHRSYEQYF
TRBJ2-3 - few TRBV15 TGTGCCACCTCCAGACCTTATACCCTAGCTGTAGAGGGGGGGCCAACCACAGATACGCAGTATTTT CATSRPYTLAVEGGPTTDTQYF
TRBJ2-3 TRBD2 few TRBV9 TGTGCCAGCAGCTCAGTAGGAGGACTAGCCCCTACCCGACACACGGAAGATACGCAGTATTTT CASSSVGGLAPTRHTEDTQYF
TRBJ1-4 - few TRBV5-1 TGCGCCAGCAGCGGGGGGTCTGAAAAACTGTTTTTT CASSGGSEKLFF
TRBJ2-7 - - TRBV5-1 TGCGCCAGCAGCTTAATATCGAACTCCTACGAGCAGTACTTC CASSLISNSYEQYF
TRBJ2-1 - many TRBV6-5 TGTGCCAGCAGTTTATCCCGGGACACACCCGGGGCTGAGCAGTTCTTC CASSLSRDTPGAEQFF
TRBJ1-1 - many TRBV7-8 TGTGCCAGCACCGGTCGGGAGGACACTGAAGCTTTCTTT CASTGREDTEAFF
TRBJ2-5 - many TRBV7-3 TGTGCCAGCAGCTTAAACCAGGGGGAGACCCAGTACTTC CASSLNQGETQYF
TRBJ1-5 - many TRBV7-8 TGTGCCAGCAGCTTAGAATTTGGGTCGGGGTATCAGCCCCAGCATTTT CASSLEFGSGYQPQHF
TRBJ1-3 TRBD1 - TRBV6-6 TGTGCCAGCAGTTCCATTGGGACAGCTACCTGGACCTCCTCTGGAAACACCATATATTTT CASSSIGTATWTSSGNTIYF
TRBJ2-7 - few TRBV6-2/TRBV6-3 TGTGCCAGCAGTTACGGCCCCTCCGAGCAGTACTTC CASSYGPSEQYF
TRBJ2-7 TRBD2 many TRBV7-2 TGTGCCAGCAGCTTAGGGGCGGGAGGGCCATACGAGCAGTACTTC CASSLGAGGPYEQYF
TRBJ2-2 - - TRBV2 TGTGCCAGCAGTGACTTAACCGGGGAGCTGTTTTTT CASSDLTGELFF
TRBJ2-7 TRBD2 few TRBV27 TGTGCCAGCAGTTTACTAGCGGGAGTCGGAGAGCAGTACTTC CASSLLAGVGEQYF
TRBJ1-2 - few TRBV19 TGTGCCAGTAGTTGGTTCTTACAGCCTACGCTCCACTATGGCTACACCTTC CASSWFLQPTLHYGYTF
TRBJ1-5 - - TRBV7-4 TGTGCCAGCAGCTTAGAGATGAATCAGCCCCAGCATTTT CASSLEMNQPQHF
TRBJ1-1 - many TRBV7-6 TGTGCCAGCACCGCCGGGGGGGCGCACACTGAAGCTTTCTTT CASTAGGAHTEAFF
TRBJ2-3 TRBD2 few TRBV4-1 TGCGCCAGCAGCCAAAAGACTAGCGGGGGGGTAATTGTGGATACGCAGTATTTT CASSQKTSGGVIVDTQYF
TRBJ1-1 TRBD1 - TRBV5-8 TGTGCCAGCAGGATGGGACAGGGGGCGCCTGAAGCTTTCTTT CASRMGQGAPEAFF
TRBJ2-1 - - TRBV6-1 TGTGCCAGCATAAGCGGAACTTACAATGAGCAGTTCTTC CASISGTYNEQFF
TRBJ1-1 TRBD1 - TRBV25-1 TGTGCCAGCAGGGGACAGGGGGCGGTACTGGACACTGAAGCTTTCTTT CASRGQGAVLDTEAFF
TRBJ2-7 - - TRBV27 TGTGCCAGCAGTTTAAGGGGGATTATCTACGAGCAGTACTTC CASSLRGIIYEQYF
TRBJ1-5 - few TRBV6-6 TGTGCCAGCAGTTACTCGGTCGACAGCGACCATAGCAATCAGCCCCAGCATTTT CASSYSVDSDHSNQPQHF
TRBJ1-1 TRBD1 many TRBV7-8 TGTGCCAGCAGCGCCGCCGGGACAGGGACAACTGAAGCTTTCTTT CASSAAGTGTTEAFF
TRBJ2-7 - - TRBV28 TGTGCCAGCAGTCCCGTTGAAGCATACGAGCAGTACTTC CASSPVEAYEQYF